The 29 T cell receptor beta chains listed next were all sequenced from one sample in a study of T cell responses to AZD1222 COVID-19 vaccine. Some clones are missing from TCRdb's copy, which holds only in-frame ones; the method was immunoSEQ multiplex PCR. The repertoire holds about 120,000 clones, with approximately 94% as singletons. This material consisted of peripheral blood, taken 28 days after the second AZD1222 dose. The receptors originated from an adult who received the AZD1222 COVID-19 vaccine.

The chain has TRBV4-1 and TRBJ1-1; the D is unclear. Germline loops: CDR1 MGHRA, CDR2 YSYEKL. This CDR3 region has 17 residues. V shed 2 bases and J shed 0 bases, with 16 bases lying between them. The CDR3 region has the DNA TGCGCCAGCAGCCAAAATAGTCTAAACAGCATGAACACTGAAGCTTTCTTT. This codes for CASSQNSLNSMNTEAFF.

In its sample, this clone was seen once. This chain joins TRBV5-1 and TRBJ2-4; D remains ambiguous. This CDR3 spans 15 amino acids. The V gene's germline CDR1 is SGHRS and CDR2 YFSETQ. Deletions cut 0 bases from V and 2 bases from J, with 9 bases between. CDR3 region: CASSLGPQPKNIQYF. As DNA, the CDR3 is TGCGCCAGCAGCTTGGGCCCACAGCCCAAAAACATTCAGTACTTC.

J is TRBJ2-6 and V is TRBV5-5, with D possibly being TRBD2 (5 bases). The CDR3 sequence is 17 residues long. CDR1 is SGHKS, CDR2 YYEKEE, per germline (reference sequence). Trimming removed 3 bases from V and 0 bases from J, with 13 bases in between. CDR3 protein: CASSWESGNSGANVLTF. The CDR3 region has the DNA TGTGCCAGCAGCTGGGAGAGCGGTAACTCTGGGGCCAACGTCCTGACTTTC.

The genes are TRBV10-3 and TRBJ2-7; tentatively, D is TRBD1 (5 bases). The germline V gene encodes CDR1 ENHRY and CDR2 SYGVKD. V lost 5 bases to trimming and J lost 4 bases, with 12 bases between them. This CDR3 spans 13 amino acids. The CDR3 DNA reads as TGTGCCATCAGTCCCTCCCCAGGGTACGAGCAGTACTTC. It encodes CAISPSPGYEQYF.

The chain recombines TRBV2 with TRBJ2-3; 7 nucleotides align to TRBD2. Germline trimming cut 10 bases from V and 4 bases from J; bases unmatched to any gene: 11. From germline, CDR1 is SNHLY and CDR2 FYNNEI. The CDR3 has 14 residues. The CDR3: CATSGGGSADTQYF. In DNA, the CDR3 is TGTGCCACCTCCGGCGGGGGTTCAGCAGATACGCAGTATTTT.

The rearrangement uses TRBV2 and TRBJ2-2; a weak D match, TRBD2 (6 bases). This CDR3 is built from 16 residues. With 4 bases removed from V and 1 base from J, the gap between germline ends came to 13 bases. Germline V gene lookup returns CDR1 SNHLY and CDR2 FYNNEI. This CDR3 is CASSVAARENTGELFF. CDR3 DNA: TGTGCCAGCAGTGTAGCGGCAAGGGAGAACACCGGGGAGCTGTTTTTT.

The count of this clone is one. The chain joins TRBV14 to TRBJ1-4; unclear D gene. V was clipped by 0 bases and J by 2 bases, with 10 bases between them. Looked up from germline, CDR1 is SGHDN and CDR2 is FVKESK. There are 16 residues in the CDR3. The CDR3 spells CASSQETGMTNEKLFF. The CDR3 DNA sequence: TGTGCCAGCAGCCAAGAAACTGGGATGACTAATGAAAAACTGTTTTTT.

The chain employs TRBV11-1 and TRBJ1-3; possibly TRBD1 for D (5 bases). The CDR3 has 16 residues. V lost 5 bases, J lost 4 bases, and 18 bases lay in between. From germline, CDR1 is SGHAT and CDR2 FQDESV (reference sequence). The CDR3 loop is CASSHFRDGPGNTIYF. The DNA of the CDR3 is TGTGCCAGCAGCCACTTCAGGGACGGTCCGGGAAACACCATATATTTT. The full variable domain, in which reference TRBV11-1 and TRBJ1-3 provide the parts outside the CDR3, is EAEVAQSPRYKITEKSQAVAFWCDPISGHATLYWYRQILGQGPELLVQFQDESVVDDSQLPKDRFSAERLKGVDSTLKIQPAELGDSAMYLCASSHFRDGPGNTIYFGEGSWLTVV.

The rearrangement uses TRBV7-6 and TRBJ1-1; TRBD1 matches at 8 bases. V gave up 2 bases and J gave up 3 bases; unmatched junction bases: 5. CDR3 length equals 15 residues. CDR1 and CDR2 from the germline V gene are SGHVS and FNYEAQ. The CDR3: CASSLYGQGDTEAFF. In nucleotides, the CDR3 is TGTGCCAGCAGCTTATACGGACAGGGAGACACTGAAGCTTTCTTT.

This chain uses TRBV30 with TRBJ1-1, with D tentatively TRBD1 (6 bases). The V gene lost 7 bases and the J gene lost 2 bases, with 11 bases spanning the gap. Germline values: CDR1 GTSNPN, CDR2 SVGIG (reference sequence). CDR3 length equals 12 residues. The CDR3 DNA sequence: TGTGCCTTGACAGGAGCCAACACTGAAGCTTTCTTT. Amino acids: CALTGANTEAFF. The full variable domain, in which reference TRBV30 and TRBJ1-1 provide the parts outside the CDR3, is SQTIHQWPATLVQPVGSPLSLECTVEGTSNPNLYWYRQAAGRGLQLLFYSVGIGQISSEVPQNLSASRPQDRQFILSSKKLLLSDSGFYLCALTGANTEAFFGQGTRLTVV.

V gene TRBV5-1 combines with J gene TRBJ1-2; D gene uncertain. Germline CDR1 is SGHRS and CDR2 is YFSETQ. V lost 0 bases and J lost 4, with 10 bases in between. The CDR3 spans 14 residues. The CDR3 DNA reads TGCGCCAGCAGCTTGGGAGACATCACCTATGGCTACACCTTC. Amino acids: CASSLGDITYGYTF.

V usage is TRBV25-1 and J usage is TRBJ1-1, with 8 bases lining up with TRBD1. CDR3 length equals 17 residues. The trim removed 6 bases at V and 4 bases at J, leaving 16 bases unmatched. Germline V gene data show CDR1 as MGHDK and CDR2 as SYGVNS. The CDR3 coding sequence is TGTGCCAGCAGCCCAAATAACAGGGGGACCAATCCCACTGAAGCTTTCTTT. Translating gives CASSPNNRGTNPTEAFF. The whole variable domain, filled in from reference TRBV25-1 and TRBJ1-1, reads EADIYQTPRYLVIGTGKKITLECSQTMGHDKMYWYQQDPGMELHLIHYSYGVNSTEKGDLSSESTVSRIRTEHFPLTLESARPSHTSQYLCASSPNNRGTNPTEAFFGQGTRLTVV.

The CDR3 DNA reads TGCAGCGTTGAGGAGGTCTACAATGAGCAGTTCTTC. It specifies CSVEEVYNEQFF. The rearrangement links TRBV29-1 to TRBJ2-1, with TRBD2 as a possible D gene (5 bases). With 3 bases removed from V and 3 bases from J, the gap between germline ends came to 6 bases. This CDR3 comprises 12 residues. From germline, CDR1 is SQVTM and CDR2 ANQGSEA.

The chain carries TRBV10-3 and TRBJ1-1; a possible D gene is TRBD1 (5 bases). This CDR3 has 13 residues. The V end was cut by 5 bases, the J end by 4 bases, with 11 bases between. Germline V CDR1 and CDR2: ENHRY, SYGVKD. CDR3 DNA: TGTGCCATCAGTTTTCCGGGGACCACTGAAGCTTTCTTT. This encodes CAISFPGTTEAFF.

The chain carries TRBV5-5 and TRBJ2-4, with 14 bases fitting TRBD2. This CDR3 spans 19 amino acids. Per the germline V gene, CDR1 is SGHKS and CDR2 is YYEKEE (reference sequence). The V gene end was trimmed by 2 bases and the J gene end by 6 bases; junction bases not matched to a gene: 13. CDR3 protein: CASSLSPPGLAGVGNIQYF. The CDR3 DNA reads TGTGCCAGCAGCTTAAGCCCGCCGGGACTAGCGGGAGTCGGAAACATTCAGTACTTC.

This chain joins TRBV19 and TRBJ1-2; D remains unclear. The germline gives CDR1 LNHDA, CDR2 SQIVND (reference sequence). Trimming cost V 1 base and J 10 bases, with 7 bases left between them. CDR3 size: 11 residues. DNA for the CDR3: TGTGCCAGTAGTATAGGACCCATCTACACCTTC. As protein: CASSIGPIYTF.

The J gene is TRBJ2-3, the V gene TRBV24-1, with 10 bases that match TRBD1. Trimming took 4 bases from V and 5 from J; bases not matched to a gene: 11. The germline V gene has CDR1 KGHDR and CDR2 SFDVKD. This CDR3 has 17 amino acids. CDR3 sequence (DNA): TGTGCCACCAGTGACGGAGACAGGGGGCGTTTTGGAGATACGCAGTATTTT. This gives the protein CATSDGDRGRFGDTQYF.

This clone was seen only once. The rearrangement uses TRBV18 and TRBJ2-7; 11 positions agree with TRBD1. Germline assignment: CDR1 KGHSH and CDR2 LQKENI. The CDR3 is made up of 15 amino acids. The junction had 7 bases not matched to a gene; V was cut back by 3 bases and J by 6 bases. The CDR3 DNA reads TGTGCCAGCTCACCGCGGACAGGGGGCAATAGCGAGCAGTACTTC. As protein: CASSPRTGGNSEQYF.

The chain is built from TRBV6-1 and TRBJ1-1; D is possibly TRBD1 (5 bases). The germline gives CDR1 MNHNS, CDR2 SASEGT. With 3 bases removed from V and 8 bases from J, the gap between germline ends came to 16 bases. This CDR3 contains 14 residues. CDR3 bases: TGTGCCAGCAGTGAGGTTGGGGGATTAGGGGAAGCTTTCTTT. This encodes CASSEVGGLGEAFF.

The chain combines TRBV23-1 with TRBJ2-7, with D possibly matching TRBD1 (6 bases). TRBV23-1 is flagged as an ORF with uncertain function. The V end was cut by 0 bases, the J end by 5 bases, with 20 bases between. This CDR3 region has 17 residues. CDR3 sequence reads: CASSQSLRRSQGHEQYF. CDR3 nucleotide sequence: TGCGCCAGCAGTCAATCCCTAAGGAGGTCTCAGGGGCACGAGCAGTACTTC.

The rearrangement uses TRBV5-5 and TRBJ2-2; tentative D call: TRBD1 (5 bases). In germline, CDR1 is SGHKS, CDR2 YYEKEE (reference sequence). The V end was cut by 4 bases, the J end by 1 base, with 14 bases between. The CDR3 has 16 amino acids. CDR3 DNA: TGTGCCAGCAGCCCTGGGGCGAACCTGAACACCGGGGAGCTGTTTTTT. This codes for CASSPGANLNTGELFF.

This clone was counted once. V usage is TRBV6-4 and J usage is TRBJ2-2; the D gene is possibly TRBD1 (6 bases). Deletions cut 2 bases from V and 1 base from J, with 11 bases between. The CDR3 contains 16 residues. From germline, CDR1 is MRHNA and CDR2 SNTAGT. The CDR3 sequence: CASSDAGTRNTGELFF. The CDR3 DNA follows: TGTGCCAGCAGTGACGCCGGGACAAGGAACACCGGGGAGCTGTTTTTT.

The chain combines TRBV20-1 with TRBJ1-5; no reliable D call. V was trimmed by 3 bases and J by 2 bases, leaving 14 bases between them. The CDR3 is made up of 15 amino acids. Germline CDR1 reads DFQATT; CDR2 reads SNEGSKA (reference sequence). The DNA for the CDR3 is TGCAGTGCTAGTCGTGGAGGAGGCGGCAATCAGCCCCAGCATTTT. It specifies CSASRGGGGNQPQHF.

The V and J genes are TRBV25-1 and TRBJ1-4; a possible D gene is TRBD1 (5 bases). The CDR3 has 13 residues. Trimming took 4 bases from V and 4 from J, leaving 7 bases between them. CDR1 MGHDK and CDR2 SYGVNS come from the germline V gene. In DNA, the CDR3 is TGTGCCAGCAGTGGACAGAGTAATGAAAAACTGTTTTTT. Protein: CASSGQSNEKLFF.

The CDR3 nucleotides read TGTGCCAGTAGTATTGCGGGGGCGCCCACTGAAGCTTTCTTT. This encodes CASSIAGAPTEAFF. This chain connects TRBV19 to TRBJ1-1, with TRBD1 as a possible D gene (6 bases). The CDR3 covers 14 residues. Trimming took off 3 bases at V and 4 bases at J, with 12 bases between the two ends. Germline values: CDR1 LNHDA, CDR2 SQIVND (reference sequence).

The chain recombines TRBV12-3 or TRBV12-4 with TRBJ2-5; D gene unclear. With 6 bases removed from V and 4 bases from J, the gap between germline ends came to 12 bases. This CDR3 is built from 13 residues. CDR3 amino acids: CASRARPRETQYF. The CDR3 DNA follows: TGTGCCAGCAGGGCCCGGCCGAGAGAGACCCAGTACTTC.

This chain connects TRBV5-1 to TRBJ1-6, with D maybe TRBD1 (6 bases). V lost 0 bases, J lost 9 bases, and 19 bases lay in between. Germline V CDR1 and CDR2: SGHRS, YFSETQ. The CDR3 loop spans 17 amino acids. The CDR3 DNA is TGCGCCAGCAGCTTGGTCATCGGGGGGGCGCCGGGTTCACCCCTCCACTTT. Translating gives CASSLVIGGAPGSPLHF.

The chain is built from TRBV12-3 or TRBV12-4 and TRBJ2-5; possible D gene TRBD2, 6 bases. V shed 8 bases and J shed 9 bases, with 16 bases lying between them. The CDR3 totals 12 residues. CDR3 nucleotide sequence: TGTGCCAGCTCGGAGGGATCGAGCGCCCAGTACTTC. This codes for CASSEGSSAQYF.

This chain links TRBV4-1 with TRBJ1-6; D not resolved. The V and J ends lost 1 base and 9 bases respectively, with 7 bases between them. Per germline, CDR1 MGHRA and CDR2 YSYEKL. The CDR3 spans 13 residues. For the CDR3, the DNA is TGCGCCAGCAGCCAAGCCAACTTTTCACCCCTCCACTTT. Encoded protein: CASSQANFSPLHF.